One TCR beta chain is described in this entry. Its antigen is still unknown. The sample holds no much larger clone one base away, and base qualities are not on file. The data belong to a study of blood T cell repertoires in COVID-19 (dated by TCRdb to 2020 to 2022). In the study overall: Samples from collaborators originated in the United States, Italy and Spain and spanned both the acute and convalescent phases of COVID-19. Samples came from the ongoing ImmuneRACE study (first 160 participants) plus 1,254 subjects from 6 global collaborators. The material from the prospective study consisted of cDNA or gDNA derived from T cells, B-cell-depleted T cells, or PBMCs. Nearly every sample came with metadata listing a de-identified subject ID, COVID-19 status, age in years and sex. Where available, HLA class I and class II types were taken from metadata supplied by the sample provider and were not determined by assay-based typing. Subjects who had been exposed to COVID-19, were actively infected with it, or had recovered from it provided the deeply sampled blood TCRbeta repertoires that made up the dataset. A freely available public database, intended as a resource for researchers studying the immune response to SARS-CoV-2, is where the repertoires were released.

The immunoSEQ Assay, a bias-controlled multiplex PCR, was used to amplify TCRbeta CDR3 regions from genomic DNA. For the original study's pipeline: Within the assay, amplification of reference gene primers was used to estimate how many nucleated cells each sample contained. To quantify the absolute abundance of each unique TCRbeta CDR3 rearrangement, sequence reads were collapsed and filtered. For each sample, productive Simpson clonality was calculated as the square root of Simpson's diversity index over productive rearrangements. Entries here come from immuneACCESS through TCRdb and include only in-frame sequences with V and J called. Some clones fail to appear in such tables; in the studies checked, an unresolved V gene covers under half of the shortfall, and the cause of the remainder is unknown. D and trimming come from the DNA, and the V and J calls and clone size come from that table. The sample records roughly 360,000 clones, over 75% of which are singletons. The ten largest clones capture about 1.5% of the sample.

Participants in the prospective study were enrolled through a virtual design, were aged roughly 18 to 95 years, and lived in roughly 26 United States geographic areas. In the prospective study, cohorts were assigned on the basis of participant-reported clinical history obtained from a screening survey and a study questionnaire. ImmuneRACE Cohort 3 recovered participants were defined by two consecutive negative NP/OP PCR tests, healthcare professional clearance, or symptom resolution. Each participant in the prospective study had whole blood, serum and a nasopharyngeal or oropharyngeal swab collected by mobile phlebotomists. Participants in the prospective study had the option to provide additional blood draws and questionnaires over a roughly two-month period. Blood samples from the prospective study were shipped frozen or at room temperature prior to DNA extraction. The germline V gene (reference sequence) sets CDR1 to MNHEY and CDR2 to SMNVEV. V lost 6 bases and J lost 7 bases, and the count of bases not matched to a germline gene is 13. Counted from cysteine to phenylalanine, this CDR3 has 15 amino acids. The read is trimmed to its CDR3 DNA, 45 bases read in frame from base 1.

The paper as a whole reports these results and caveats: The amount of clinical and demographic metadata varied by source and participant and was provided uncurated.

The source of this sequence is a man in his thirties or forties who had recovered from COVID-19. The specimen sequenced was PBMCs or T cells enriched from blood (not recorded which). The receptor chain draws on TRBV27 and TRBJ1-2; TRBD1 aligns with 8 central bases. The CDR3 corresponds to CASRPGTGGSGGYTF. Here is the DNA: TGTGCCAGCAGGCCCGGGACAGGTGGGTCGGGTGGCTACACCTTC.